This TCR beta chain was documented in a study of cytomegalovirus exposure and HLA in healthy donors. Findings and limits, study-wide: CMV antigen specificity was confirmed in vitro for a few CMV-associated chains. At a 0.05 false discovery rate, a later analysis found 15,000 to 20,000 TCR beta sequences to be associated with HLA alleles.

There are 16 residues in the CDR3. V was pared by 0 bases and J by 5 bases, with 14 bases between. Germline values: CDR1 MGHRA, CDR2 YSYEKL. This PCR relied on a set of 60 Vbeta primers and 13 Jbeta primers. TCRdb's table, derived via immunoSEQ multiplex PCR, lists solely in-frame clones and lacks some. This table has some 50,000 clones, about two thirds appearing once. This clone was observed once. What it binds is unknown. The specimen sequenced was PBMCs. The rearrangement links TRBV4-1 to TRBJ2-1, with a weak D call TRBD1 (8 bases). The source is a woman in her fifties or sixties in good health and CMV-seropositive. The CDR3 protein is CASSQDRTGRDNEQFF. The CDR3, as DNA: TGCGCCAGCAGCCAAGATCGGACAGGGAGGGACAATGAGCAGTTCTTC.